Below are 21 T cell receptor beta chains sequenced from a single sample in a study of blood T cell repertoires in COVID-19. Assay used: immunoSEQ multiplex PCR; TCRdb lists only in-frame clones, some missing. Of 90,000 to 120,000 clones listed, approximately 88% are singletons. The sample comprised peripheral blood. The receptor source for this set is a man between 40 and 49 years old with active or convalescent COVID-19.

The CDR3 region has the DNA TGTGCCAGCAGCCGACGGGACAGGGTGGCGAAGACCCAGTACTTC. Translation gives CASSRRDRVAKTQYF. The chain carries TRBV5-5 and TRBJ2-5, with TRBD1 matching 9 bases. Trimming at V came to 4 bases and at J to 6 bases, leaving 10 bases not matched to a gene. The CDR3 totals 15 residues. Germline loops: CDR1 SGHKS, CDR2 YYEKEE (reference sequence).

The chain is built from TRBV7-3 and TRBJ2-1; possible D gene TRBD2, 5 bases. Trimming shortened V by 5 bases and J by 6 bases, and 23 bases separated the two germline ends. CDR1 and CDR2 (germline): SGHTA, FQGTGA. The CDR3 has 17 residues. CDR3 nucleotides: TGTGCCAGCAGCGTCACGGGATTTCCACCCTTTTTCAATGAGCAGTTCTTC. It yields the protein CASSVTGFPPFFNEQFF.

The chain is built from TRBV7-2 and TRBJ1-4, with a weak D call TRBD1 (6 bases). V was shortened by 3 bases and J by 4 bases, with 12 bases between the two germline ends. The CDR3 is made up of 15 amino acids. Germline V lookup: CDR1 SGHTA, CDR2 FQGNSA. The CDR3 region has the DNA TGTGCCAGCAGCTTCCCTGGACAGCTTAATGAAAAACTGTTTTTT. This codes for CASSFPGQLNEKLFF. The full variable domain, its missing parts supplied by reference TRBV7-2 and TRBJ1-4, is GAGVSQSPSNKVTEKGKDVELRCDPISGHTALYWYRQSLGQGLEFLIYFQGNSAPDKSGLPSDRFSAERTGGSVSTLTIQRTQQEDSAVYLCASSFPGQLNEKLFFGSGTQLSVL.

This chain links TRBV28 with TRBJ2-4, with D tentatively TRBD2 (6 bases). Trimming shortened V by 3 bases and J by 1 base, and 10 bases separated the two germline ends. The CDR3 runs to 15 residues. Germline CDR1 and CDR2: MDHEN and SYDVKM. The CDR3 here is CASSLGGSAKNIQYF. CDR3 DNA sequence: TGTGCCAGCAGTTTGGGGGGTTCTGCCAAAAACATTCAGTACTTC.

There are a few counts of this clone. The chain links TRBV4-3 to TRBJ1-1, with 11 bases identical to TRBD1. The CDR3 runs 18 residues. J lost 2 bases, V lost 3 bases, and 11 bases had no gene match. Germline V CDR1 and CDR2: LGHNA, YSLEER. The CDR3 region has the DNA TGCGCCAGCAGCCAGACAGGACAGGGGGCGATAGGAAACACTGAAGCTTTCTTT. Protein sequence: CASSQTGQGAIGNTEAFF.

J is TRBJ2-3 and V is TRBV7-6, with 12 bases lining up with TRBD2. Germline trimming cut 4 bases from V and 4 bases from J; bases unmatched to any gene: 6. The CDR3 runs 16 residues. Germline V gene lookup returns CDR1 SGHVS and CDR2 FNYEAQ. The CDR3 region is CASSSTSGGGPDTQYF. The CDR3, as DNA: TGTGCCAGCAGCTCGACTAGCGGGGGAGGGCCAGATACGCAGTATTTT.

V and J are TRBV7-2 and TRBJ2-1, with 10 positions matching TRBD1. V lost 5 bases and J lost 7; bases outside the gene matches: 11. CDR3 length: 16 amino acids. Germline values: CDR1 SGHTA, CDR2 FQGNSA. The CDR3 here is CASSPRQGAMPNEQFF. In DNA form, the CDR3 reads TGTGCCAGCAGCCCCAGACAGGGGGCGATGCCAAATGAGCAGTTCTTC.

The rearrangement joins TRBV6-2 or TRBV6-3 to TRBJ1-2; D is unresolved. Trimming took off 3 bases at V and 8 bases at J, with 10 bases between the two ends. Germline lookup yields CDR1 MNHEY and CDR2 SVGEGT. The CDR3 consists of 12 residues. Written as DNA, the CDR3 is TGTGCCAGCAGTTATCAAGCATACGGCTACACCTTC. It yields the protein CASSYQAYGYTF.

V is TRBV25-1 and J is TRBJ1-2, with 7 bases fitting TRBD1. The V segment lost 0 bases and the J segment 6 bases; nucleotides outside the gene matches: 13. CDR3 length: 17 residues. Germline V lookup: CDR1 MGHDK, CDR2 SYGVNS. The CDR3 DNA follows: TGTGCCAGCAGTGAATACGGGACAGAGTATGAAGTCCATGGCTACACCTTC. This gives the protein CASSEYGTEYEVHGYTF.

This chain links TRBV5-6 with TRBJ2-3; a weak D match, TRBD1 (6 bases). Trimming removed 0 bases at V and 2 bases at J, with 10 bases between. CDR3 size: 15 residues. Germline loops: CDR1 SGHDT, CDR2 YYEEEE. The CDR3 sequence: CASSLVGGHTDTQYF. The CDR3 DNA reads as TGTGCCAGCAGCTTGGTAGGGGGACACACAGATACGCAGTATTTT.

The rearrangement joins TRBV7-9 to TRBJ2-5, with 8 bases matching TRBD1. The CDR3 length is 17 residues. Germline CDR1 is SEHNR and CDR2 is FQNEAQ (reference sequence). V shed 1 base, J shed 5 bases, and the junction held 12 bases outside the gene matches. The CDR3 spells CASSLEAGGAGWETQYF. DNA of the CDR3: TGTGCCAGCAGCTTAGAGGCAGGGGGCGCCGGTTGGGAGACCCAGTACTTC.

The rearrangement joins TRBV11-2 to TRBJ1-5, with D possibly matching TRBD1 (5 bases). Germline loops: CDR1 SGHAT, CDR2 FQNNGV. The V and J ends lost 6 bases and 7 bases respectively, with 10 bases between them. The CDR3 extends over 12 amino acids. CDR3 sequence: CASSTGGQPQHF. The CDR3 DNA reads TGTGCCAGCAGTACAGGAGGGCAGCCCCAGCATTTT.

The V gene is TRBV7-2, the J gene TRBJ2-5; tentatively, D is TRBD1 (5 bases). The germline V gene has CDR1 SGHTA and CDR2 FQGNSA. The V and J ends lost 3 bases and 0 bases respectively, with 17 bases between them. CDR3 length equals 17 residues. This chain's CDR3 is CASSFLPSSGYQETQYF. The DNA of the CDR3 is TGTGCCAGCAGCTTCCTTCCATCATCAGGGTACCAAGAGACCCAGTACTTC. Full variable domain (outside the CDR3, taken from reference TRBV7-2 and TRBJ2-5): GAGVSQSPSNKVTEKGKDVELRCDPISGHTALYWYRQSLGQGLEFLIYFQGNSAPDKSGLPSDRFSAERTGGSVSTLTIQRTQQEDSAVYLCASSFLPSSGYQETQYFGPGTRLLVL.

This clone was seen a handful of times. The chain uses TRBV10-1 and TRBJ2-2; 10 positions match TRBD1. Germline trimming cut 6 bases from V and 5 bases from J; bases unmatched to any gene: 3. Germline assignment: CDR1 WNHNN and CDR2 SYGVQD (reference sequence). CDR3 size: 14 residues. The chain's CDR3 is CASSGQGETGELFF. The CDR3 DNA follows: TGCGCCAGCAGCGGACAGGGGGAAACCGGGGAGCTGTTTTTT.

The chain has TRBV4-1 and TRBJ1-4, with TRBD1 as a possible D gene (6 bases). From germline, CDR1 is MGHRA and CDR2 YSYEKL. The CDR3 sequence is 14 residues long. Trimming removed 0 bases at V and 11 bases at J, with 13 bases between. CDR3 sequence (DNA): TGCGCCAGCAGCCAAGATCGGCCAGGGGTGAAACTGTTTTTT. Protein: CASSQDRPGVKLFF.

V gene TRBV24-1 combines with J gene TRBJ2-3; D call uncertain. This CDR3 contains 13 residues. Germline V gene lookup returns CDR1 KGHDR and CDR2 SFDVKD. V gave up 3 bases and J gave up 4 bases, with 7 bases separating them. The CDR3 region has the DNA TGTGCCACCAGTGATGCCTACTCAGATACGCAGTATTTT. It is translated as CATSDAYSDTQYF.

The chain has TRBV29-1 and TRBJ2-3, with D unresolved. The CDR3 has 13 amino acids. Trimming stripped 1 base from V and 2 bases from J, with 7 bases between. Germline V CDR1 and CDR2: SQVTM, ANQGSEA. The CDR3 coding sequence is TGCAGCGTTGAAGGGCACGACACAGATACGCAGTATTTT. Residues: CSVEGHDTDTQYF.

The chain recombines TRBV27 with TRBJ1-1; D is unclear. Per the germline V gene, CDR1 is MNHEY and CDR2 is SMNVEV (reference sequence). Trimming took off 6 bases at V and 8 bases at J, with 10 bases between the two ends. The CDR3 spans 11 residues. DNA for the CDR3: TGTGCCAGCAGCCGTGGCTTGGAAGCTTTCTTT. It encodes CASSRGLEAFF.

In the case of this clone: The junction departs from germline at one end; a sequencing error may be responsible. This chain links TRBV30 with TRBJ1-2; 8 nucleotides align to TRBD1. Germline values: CDR1 GTSNPN, CDR2 SVGIG (reference sequence). This CDR3 region has 16 residues. The CDR3, as DNA: TGTGCCTGGACCATAAAGACCGGACAGGGAGGGTATGGCCACACCTTC. It encodes CAWTIKTGQGGYGHTF.

CDR3 coding DNA: TGCGCCAGCAGAGAAGGACTAGCGGGAGGGAACACCGGGGAGCTGTTTTTT. Protein: CASREGLAGGNTGELFF. The rearrangement links TRBV10-1 to TRBJ2-2; TRBD2 aligns across 14 bases. The CDR3 sequence is 17 residues long. V trimming: 6 bases; J trimming: 1 base; junction bases outside the gene matches: 4. Germline lookup yields CDR1 WNHNN and CDR2 SYGVQD (reference sequence).

The rearrangement uses TRBV28 and TRBJ1-5, with 8 positions matching TRBD1. V was clipped by 5 bases and J by 5 bases; unmatched bases: 5. Germline V gives CDR1 MDHEN, CDR2 SYDVKM. This CDR3 has 14 residues. CDR3 DNA: TGTGCCAGCAGTCCGGACAGGGAACATCAGCCCCAGCATTTT. Amino acids: CASSPDREHQPQHF.